What follows are 21 T cell receptor beta chains derived from one specimen sequenced in a study of blood T cells in healthy people across ages. A second 7 to 11 cycle PCR used barcoded and J-beta primers. TCRdb re-called the 5' RACE reads with MiXCR, one entry per CDR3 protein. The table includes around 800,000 distinct CDR3 sequences, 25% to 30% detected once. The sample was also reused in another study, on T cells of mothers and their children.

Material for sequencing was blood. The receptors were gathered from a boy aged 5 to 17 in good health.

The chain joins TRBV12-3 or TRBV12-4 to TRBJ2-1, with D perhaps matching TRBD2 (5 bases). The DNA end favors TRBJ2-7, so the J call may be wrong. The CDR3 spans 12 residues. The CDR3 protein is CASRDQHYEQYF. For the CDR3, the DNA is TGTGCCAGCCGGGATCAGCACTACGAGCAGTACTTC.

The chain recombines TRBV6-1 with TRBJ2-3; D may be TRBD2 (7 bases). The CDR3 sequence is 15 residues long. Germline V CDR1 and CDR2: MNHNS, SASEGT. Deletions cut 6 bases from V and 6 bases from J, with 19 bases between. The CDR3 region has the DNA TGTGCCAGCAGATCCATGAAGGGGGGGATGGATACGCAGTATTTT. Amino acid sequence: CASRSMKGGMDTQYF.

To note about this clonotype: A read error may be the cause here, since a much bigger clone is one base away. The rearrangement links TRBV5-1 to TRBJ2-5; 9 positions match TRBD1. The CDR3 length is 15 residues. Germline V gene lookup returns CDR1 SGHRS and CDR2 YFSETQ. With 4 bases clipped from V and 3 bases from J, the junction kept 7 bases outside the gene matches. The CDR3 loop reads CASSKGQGMEETQYF. CDR3 DNA sequence: TGCGCCAGCAGCAAGGGACAGGGAATGGAAGAGACCCAGTACTTC.

This chain links TRBV7-9 with TRBJ2-1; 8 nucleotides line up with TRBD1. The DNA end lines up better with TRBJ2-7; the J call may be wrong. Germline V gene data show CDR1 as SEHNR and CDR2 as FQNEAQ (reference sequence). The CDR3 length is 14 residues. In DNA form, the CDR3 reads TGTGCCAGCAGCTTCGAACAGGGGGCCTACGAGCAGTACTTC. Its translation is CASSFEQGAYEQYF.

J is TRBJ1-4 and V is TRBV6-2 or TRBV6-3; 10 bases match TRBD1. The V gene's germline CDR1 is MNHEY and CDR2 SVGEGT. The CDR3 runs 16 residues. The trim removed 10 bases at V and 5 bases at J, leaving 13 bases unmatched. CDR3 amino acids: CANTLSPGQGNEKLFF. The CDR3 DNA sequence: TGTGCCAACACCCTATCACCGGGACAGGGGAATGAAAAACTGTTTTTT.

There are a few counts of this clonotype. The chain employs TRBV24-1 and TRBJ1-2; unclear D gene. Trimming cost V 5 bases and J 6 bases, with 6 bases left between them. This CDR3 region has 11 residues. Germline V CDR1 and CDR2: KGHDR, SFDVKD. CDR3 nucleotide sequence: TGTGCCACCAGTGGTACAGATGGCTACACCTTC. Its translation: CATSGTDGYTF.

This clonotype was found a few times. This chain links TRBV10-3 with TRBJ2-2; 14 bases are a match to TRBD2. Trimming took 8 bases from V and 7 from J; bases not matched to a gene: 0. Germline V gene lookup returns CDR1 ENHRY and CDR2 SYGVKD. The CDR3 has 13 residues. CDR3 sequence: CAIGTSGGGELFF. The CDR3 nucleotides read TGTGCCATCGGGACTAGCGGGGGCGGGGAGCTGTTTTTT.

The J gene is TRBJ1-2, the V gene TRBV6-6, with D possibly TRBD1 on 5 matching bases. The CDR3 is 13 amino acids. The V gene lost 11 bases and the J gene lost 7 bases, with 20 bases spanning the gap. The germline CDR1 and CDR2 sequences are MNHNY and SVGAGI (reference sequence). Written as DNA, the CDR3 is TGTGCCTGCACTTCGTCTCAGGGAGCTGGCTACACCTTC. It codes for CACTSSQGAGYTF.

The chain is built from TRBV25-1 and TRBJ2-5; 7 bases match TRBD2. With 4 bases clipped from V and 4 bases from J, the junction kept 3 bases outside the gene matches. Germline V CDR1 and CDR2: MGHDK, SYGVNS. The CDR3 extends over 13 amino acids. The CDR3 sequence is CASSAGGTETQYF. DNA for the CDR3: TGTGCCAGCAGTGCCGGGGGGACAGAGACCCAGTACTTC. Full variable domain (outside the CDR3, taken from reference TRBV25-1 and TRBJ2-5): EADIYQTPRYLVIGTGKKITLECSQTMGHDKMYWYQQDPGMELHLIHYSYGVNSTEKGDLSSESTVSRIRTEHFPLTLESARPSHTSQYLCASSAGGTETQYFGPGTRLLVL.

Only a few counts were recorded for this clonotype. The rearrangement joins TRBV24-1 to TRBJ2-1; 10 nucleotides line up with TRBD1. The J call may not be correct, given that the DNA end is closer to TRBJ2-5. Germline V lookup: CDR1 KGHDR, CDR2 SFDVKD. This CDR3 comprises 16 residues. The CDR3, as DNA: TGTGCCACCAGTGCCCCTGCCGGGACAGGGGACGAGACCCAGTACTTC. Its protein product is CATSAPAGTGDETQYF.

This chain uses TRBV29-1 with TRBJ2-5; a weak D match, TRBD1 (6 bases). TRBJ2-7 matches the DNA end more closely, so the J call is doubtful. CDR1 and CDR2 from the germline V gene are SQVTM and ANQGSEA. CDR3 size: 13 residues. The CDR3 loop reads CSVTGGRDYEQYF. Here the CDR3 DNA reads TGCAGCGTGACAGGCGGTAGGGACTACGAGCAGTACTTC.

This chain joins TRBV6-1 and TRBJ2-5, with 10 bases lining up with TRBD2. CDR3 size: 17 residues. V lost 1 base to trimming and J lost 4 bases; unmatched junction nucleotides: 9. Germline V gene sequence: CDR1 MNHNS, CDR2 SASEGT. The CDR3 bases are TGTGCCAGCAGTGAAGAGCGGGGGGGGAACAGGGGAGAGACCCAGTACTTC. Its protein product is CASSEERGGNRGETQYF.

This clonotype was seen at least ten times. The chain employs TRBV29-1 and TRBJ2-7, with a weak D call TRBD1 (5 bases). CDR3 length: 14 residues. The V end lost 5 bases, the J end lost 5 bases, and 19 bases lay between the germline ends. Germline loops: CDR1 SQVTM, CDR2 ANQGSEA. CDR3 DNA: TGCAGCGTTAATCCTCTGGGGCCTCGCGACGAGCAGTACTTC. The encoded protein is CSVNPLGPRDEQYF.

The chain combines TRBV2 with TRBJ2-3; 10 bases agree with TRBD2. The germline CDR1 and CDR2 sequences are SNHLY and FYNNEI. This CDR3 has 15 amino acids. With 4 bases clipped from V and 9 bases from J, the junction kept 10 bases outside the gene matches. The CDR3 DNA reads TGTGCCAGCAGTGGAGCGGGGGGGCCGGGGGGGACGCAGTATTTT. The encoded protein is CASSGAGGPGGTQYF.

This clonotype was counted between two and nine times. V gene TRBV7-6 combines with J gene TRBJ2-7; maybe TRBD2 (6 bases). CDR1 SGHVS and CDR2 FNYEAQ come from the germline V gene. The V end lost 4 bases, the J end lost 6 bases, and 25 bases lay between the germline ends. This CDR3 is built from 17 residues. The CDR3 DNA reads TGTGCCAGCAGCTCACTATCATTCCCCGGGACTGCCGGCGAGCAGTACTTC. It is translated as CASSSLSFPGTAGEQYF.

This clonotype was found a few times. The chain couples TRBV12-3 or TRBV12-4 to TRBJ1-5, with 8 bases aligning to TRBD1. V dropped 5 bases and J dropped 5; count of bases not matched to a gene: 8. The CDR3 covers 15 residues. In nucleotides, the CDR3 is TGTGCCAGCAGTACTCAAGACAGGGGTTATCAGCCCCAGCATTTT. Protein product: CASSTQDRGYQPQHF.

This chain connects TRBV30 to TRBJ1-2; D is possibly TRBD1 (6 bases). In germline, CDR1 is GTSNPN, CDR2 SVGIG (reference sequence). The CDR3 is 13 residues long. V was trimmed by 4 bases and J by 5 bases, leaving 14 bases between them. DNA for the CDR3: TGTGCCTGGATTCAGGACAGCCCTTATGGCTACACCTTC. Translation gives CAWIQDSPYGYTF. The full variable domain, rest sourced from reference TRBV30 and TRBJ1-2, is SQTIHQWPATLVQPVGSPLSLECTVEGTSNPNLYWYRQAAGRGLQLLFYSVGIGQISSEVPQNLSASRPQDRQFILSSKKLLLSDSGFYLCAWIQDSPYGYTFGSGTRLTVV.

CDR3 amino acids: CASTEGMGTEAFF. The CDR3 nucleotides are TGCGCCAGCACGGAGGGAATGGGGACTGAAGCTTTCTTT. The chain combines TRBV5-1 with TRBJ1-1; no firm D call. CDR1 and CDR2 from the germline V gene are SGHRS and YFSETQ. This CDR3 comprises 13 residues. V dropped 6 bases and J dropped 5 bases, with 14 bases sitting between them.

This chain uses TRBV20-1 with TRBJ2-5; unclear D gene. The CDR3 spans 12 residues. In germline, CDR1 is DFQATT, CDR2 SNEGSKA (reference sequence). Trimming left V 3 bases short and J 5 bases short, with 10 bases between. CDR3 bases: TGCAGTGCTAGCTTGGGCGGCGAGACCCAGTACTTC. Encoded protein: CSASLGGETQYF.

The chain carries TRBV3-1 and TRBJ2-7; D uncertain. The CDR3 loop spans 14 amino acids. The germline V and J ends were trimmed by 2 bases and 2 bases, with 10 bases remaining between them. Germline lookup yields CDR1 LGHDT and CDR2 YNNKEL (reference sequence). This chain's CDR3 is CASSQFTRAYEQYF. The DNA of the CDR3 is TGTGCCAGCAGCCAATTTACCAGAGCCTACGAGCAGTACTTC.

The rearrangement uses TRBV20-1 and TRBJ1-3, with TRBD1 matching over 7 bases. The germline V gene has CDR1 DFQATT and CDR2 SNEGSKA (reference sequence). V lost 0 bases, J lost 4 bases, and 6 bases stayed unmatched. CDR3 size: 15 residues. In DNA form, the CDR3 reads TGCAGTGCTAGAGATCACCAGGGGGACGGAAACACCATATATTTT. Its protein product is CSARDHQGDGNTIYF.